This T cell receptor beta chain was documented in a study of early T cells in non-severe SARS-CoV-2 infection (dated by TCRdb to about 2021). Regarding the complete study: Because TCR sequencing relied on bulk RNA taken from unsorted whole blood, pairing of alpha and beta chains was not possible.

Set within a cohort of healthcare workers in London, UK, this nested case-control study involved weekly PCR testing of nasopharyngeal swabs along with blood sampling. Healthcare workers were recruited between 23 and 31 March 2020, during the week of the UK lockdown, and were followed weekly for up to about 16 weeks. Study-wide conclusions, independent of this receptor: Matching against VDJdb was skewed toward anti-spike CD8 responses, likely underestimated virus-specific expansions, and missed private and CD4 specificities.

The CDR3 has 16 amino acids, counting the end cysteine and phenylalanine. The only DNA kept is the CDR3, 48 bases in frame from the first base. The germline V gene gives CDR1 as LGHNA and CDR2 as YNFKEQ. The V end gives up 5 bases and the J end 8 bases, leaving 14 bases in the junction not matched to a gene. Library preparation employed 5' RACE. Sequencing took place on a NextSeq 500. In the TCR library protocol, unique molecular identifiers were attached to individual cDNA molecules to correct for PCR bias and sequencing error. Both TCR alpha and beta chains were sequenced, and tight co-correlation was observed between alpha and beta sequence abundances in each sample. Per the source publication's procedure: Decombinator V4 was used to annotate TCR sequences for V gene, J gene and CDR3. Expanded TCRs were defined as changing significantly between any two time points under a Poisson model with p below 0.0001. Abundances of TCRs were expressed as counts per million after normalisation to the total number of TCRs sequenced in each sample. TRAV1-2 paired with TRAJ12, TRAJ20 or TRAJ33 defined MAIT TCRs, while TRAV10 paired with TRAJ18 defined iNKT TCRs. A search of VDJdb, accessed on 1 November 2021, was run for TCRs annotated to CMV, EBV and SARS-CoV-2, with TCRs annotated for multiple antigens excluded. The public reads were run again by TCRdb, first through fastp at Q25 and then through MiXCR, and only productive beta chains were kept. Rows matching on CDR3 protein sequence are summarized as one entry with the most common DNA and genes. The V and J calls were not made by the authors but by TCRdb's processing. The sample table records around 67,000 distinct CDR3 sequences; about an eighth of these occur just once. Of the sample, 5% to 7% is held by the ten largest clones.

This clonotype was seen at least ten times. Which antigen it targets is not known. No base quality values were provided; no much bigger clone lies one nucleotide off. Specimen: whole blood, collected at baseline. The receptor was isolated from an adult who was a healthcare worker with PCR-confirmed SARS-CoV-2 infection or an uninfected control (not recorded which). The chain links TRBV4-2 with TRBJ2-3; TRBD2 matches 9 bases in the middle. In nucleotides, the sequence is TGTGCCAGCAGCGAACGACTAGCGGAGGGGGGTGGTACGCAGTATTTT. This gives the protein CASSERLAEGGGTQYF.